This TCR beta chain is drawn from a study of blood T cell repertoires in COVID-19. The wider study: Some COVID-19 samples were acute and others convalescent; all came from the United States, Italy and Spain. Nucleic acid was either cDNA or gDNA, and it came from T cells, B-cell-depleted T cells, or PBMCs.

Trimming took 1 base from V and 5 from J; bases not matched to a gene: 2. The CDR3 length is 15 residues. Germline V gene lookup returns CDR1 SGHRS and CDR2 YFSETQ. How the authors handled the data: Cell counts per sample came from amplifying reference gene primers. The repertoire was sequenced with immunoSEQ multiplex PCR; TCRdb's copy has only in-frame clones and lacks some. V, J and clone size are those of that table, while D and trimming were read from the DNA. The sample holds 150,000 to 200,000 clones, roughly 89% seen once. The clonotype was recovered from a man aged 40-49 years with acute or convalescent COVID-19. Sequencing used peripheral blood. The chain is built from TRBV5-1 and TRBJ2-3, with 12 bases identical to TRBD2. CDR3 nucleotide sequence: TGCGCCAGCAGCTTGTCTAGCGGGGGGGTAGATACGCAGTATTTT. Translating it yields CASSLSSGGVDTQYF. Based on the CDR3 plus reference TRBV5-1 and TRBJ2-3, the full variable domain is KAGVTQTPRYLIKTRGQQVTLSCSPISGHRSVSWYQQTPGQGLQFLFEYFSETQRNKGNFPGRFSGRQFSNSRSEMNVSTLELGDSALYLCASSLSSGGVDTQYFGPGTRLTVL.